Reported below is one T cell receptor (beta chain). Its antigen is unidentified. A read error may account for a junction end that differs from germline. The data originate from a study of metastatic and nonmetastatic thyroid tumors. Turning to the study itself: Comparison of repertoires was carried out across blood and tumor or nodule tissue from malignant and benign thyroid patients.

The germline gives CDR1 SGHRS, CDR2 YFSETQ. The CDR3 runs to 12 residues. TCRdb re-processed the PCR reads through MiXCR. The data show roughly 55,000 clones, around 15% seen once. Study-wide findings and caveats: Across blood and tumor, TCR beta diversity in malignant thyroid tumors was reportedly significantly higher than in benign nodules.

Treatment of any kind had been given to no patient before thyroid surgery. Sequenced input: blood. The chain links TRBV5-1 to TRBJ1-1, with D hard to call. The source is a male donor with papillary thyroid cancer or a benign thyroid nodule (not recorded which). Some clones in this sample may be carry-over from other donors' samples. Here the CDR3 DNA reads TGCGCCAGCAGCGCCACCTTAGATGAATCTTCCTTT. This gives the protein CASSATLDESSF.